The present entry profiles one TCR beta chain with its context. The entry originates in a study of blood T cells in healthy people across ages. From germline, CDR1 is LNHDA and CDR2 SQIVND (reference sequence). Trimming left V 8 bases short and J 1 base short, with 20 bases between. The CDR3 sequence is 16 residues long. Primed by a sample-barcoded 5' primer and a J-beta primer mix, a second PCR proceeded for 7 to 11 cycles. TCRdb used MiXCR to reprocess the 5' RACE reads, holding one entry per CDR3 protein. This table has about 570,000 distinct CDR3 sequences, 25% to 30% appearing once. This receptor was identified in a woman aged 70-85 years in good health. V and J are TRBV19 and TRBJ1-1, with a tentative D call TRBD1 (6 bases). Source material: blood. The CDR3 sequence: CASDEGVGRGNTEAFF. For the CDR3, the DNA is TGTGCCAGTGATGAGGGGGTTGGGCGTGGGAACACTGAAGCTTTCTTT.